This T cell receptor (beta chain) is from a study of shared clonotypes between healthy human individuals. Background on the study: Participating donors consisted of a couple of women and a few men aged 18 to 49. Regarding the study as a whole: An effect of sequencing depth on clonotype sharing among donors was expected.

The method was immunoSEQ multiplex PCR; TCRdb's version includes in-frame clones alone and lacks a portion of them. The sample has about 980,000 clones; 70% to 85% are singletons. With respect to this clone: The antigen is not known.

The CDR3 spans 15 residues. Germline values: CDR1 MNHNY, CDR2 SVGAGI (reference sequence). V gave up 1 base and J gave up 6 bases, with 12 bases separating them. Material: memory CD4+ T cells sorted from blood. Subset denoted: CD45RA-negative fraction. This clonotype originated in a man younger than 30 in good health. J is TRBJ2-2 and V is TRBV6-6; maybe TRBD1 (5 bases). In DNA form, the CDR3 reads TGTGCCAGCAGTTACTTAATCTCACAGGCCGGGGAGCTGTTTTTT. It is translated as CASSYLISQAGELFF.